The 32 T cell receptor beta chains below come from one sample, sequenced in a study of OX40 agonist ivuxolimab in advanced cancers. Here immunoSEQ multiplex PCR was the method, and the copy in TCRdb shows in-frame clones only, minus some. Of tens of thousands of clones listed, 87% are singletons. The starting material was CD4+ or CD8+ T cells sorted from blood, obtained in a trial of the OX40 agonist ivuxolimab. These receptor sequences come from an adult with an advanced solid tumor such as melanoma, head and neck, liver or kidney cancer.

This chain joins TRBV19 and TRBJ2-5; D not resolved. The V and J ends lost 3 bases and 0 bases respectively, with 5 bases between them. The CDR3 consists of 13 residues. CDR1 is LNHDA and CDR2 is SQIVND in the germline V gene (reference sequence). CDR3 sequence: CASSIADQETQYF. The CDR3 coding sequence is TGTGCCAGTAGTATTGCCGACCAAGAGACCCAGTACTTC.

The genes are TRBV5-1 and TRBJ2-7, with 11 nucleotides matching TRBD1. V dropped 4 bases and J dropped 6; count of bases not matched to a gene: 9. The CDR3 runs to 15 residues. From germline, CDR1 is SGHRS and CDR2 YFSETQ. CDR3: CASSGRTGGASEQYF. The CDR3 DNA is TGCGCCAGCAGCGGACGGACAGGGGGCGCTTCCGAGCAGTACTTC.

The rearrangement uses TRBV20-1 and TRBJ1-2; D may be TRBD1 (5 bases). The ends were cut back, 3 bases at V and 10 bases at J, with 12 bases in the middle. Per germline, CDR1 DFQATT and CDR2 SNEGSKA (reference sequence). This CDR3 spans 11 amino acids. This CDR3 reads CSARRRDSYTF. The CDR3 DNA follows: TGCAGTGCTAGGCGTAGGGACTCCTACACCTTC.

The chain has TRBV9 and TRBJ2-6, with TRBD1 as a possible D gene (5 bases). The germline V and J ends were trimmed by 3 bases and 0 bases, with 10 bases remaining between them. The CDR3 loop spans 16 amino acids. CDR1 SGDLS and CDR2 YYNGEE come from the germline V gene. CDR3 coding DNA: TGTGCCAGCAGCGCGAATACAGGCTCTGGGGCCAACGTCCTGACTTTC. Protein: CASSANTGSGANVLTF.

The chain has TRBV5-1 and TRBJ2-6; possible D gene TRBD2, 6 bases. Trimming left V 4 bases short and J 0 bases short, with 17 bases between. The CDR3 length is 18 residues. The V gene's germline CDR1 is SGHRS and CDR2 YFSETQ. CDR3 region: CASSLQGLLSSGANVLTF. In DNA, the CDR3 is TGCGCCAGCAGCCTCCAGGGACTGCTGAGCTCTGGGGCCAACGTCCTGACTTTC.

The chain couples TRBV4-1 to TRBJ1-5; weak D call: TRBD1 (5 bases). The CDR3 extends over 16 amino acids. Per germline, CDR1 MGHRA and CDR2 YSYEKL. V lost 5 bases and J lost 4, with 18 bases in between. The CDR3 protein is CASSDGRRDPNQPQHF. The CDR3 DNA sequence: TGCGCCAGCAGCGACGGTAGGAGGGACCCTAATCAGCCCCAGCATTTT.

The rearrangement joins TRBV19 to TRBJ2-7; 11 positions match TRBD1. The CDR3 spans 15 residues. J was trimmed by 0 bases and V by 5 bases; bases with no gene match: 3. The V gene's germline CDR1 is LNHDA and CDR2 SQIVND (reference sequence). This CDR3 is CASSAGTGGSYEQYF. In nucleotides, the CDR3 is TGTGCCAGTAGTGCCGGGACAGGGGGCTCCTACGAGCAGTACTTC.

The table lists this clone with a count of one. The CDR3: CALEGTDNYGYTF. Here the CDR3 DNA reads TGTGCACTAGAGGGGACGGACAACTATGGCTACACCTTC. This chain uses TRBV30 with TRBJ1-2; D perhaps matches TRBD1 (5 bases). CDR1 is GTSNPN, CDR2 SVGIG, per germline (reference sequence). The CDR3 loop spans 13 amino acids. Full variable domain (outside the CDR3, taken from reference TRBV30 and TRBJ1-2): SQTIHQWPATLVQPVGSPLSLECTVEGTSNPNLYWYRQAAGRGLQLLFYSVGIGQISSEVPQNLSASRPQDRQFILSSKKLLLSDSGFYLCALEGTDNYGYTFGSGTRLTVV.

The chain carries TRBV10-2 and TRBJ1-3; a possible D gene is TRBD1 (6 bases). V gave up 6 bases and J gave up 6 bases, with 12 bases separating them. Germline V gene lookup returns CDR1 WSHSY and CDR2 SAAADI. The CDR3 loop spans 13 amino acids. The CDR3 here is CASSASGANTIYF. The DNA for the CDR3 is TGCGCCAGCAGCGCGTCAGGGGCAAACACCATATATTTT.

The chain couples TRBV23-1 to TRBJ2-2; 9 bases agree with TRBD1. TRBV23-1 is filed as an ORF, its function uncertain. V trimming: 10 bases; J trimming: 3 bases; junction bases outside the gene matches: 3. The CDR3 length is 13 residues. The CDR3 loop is CATYRGHTGELFF. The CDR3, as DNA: TGCGCCACCTACAGGGGGCACACCGGGGAGCTGTTTTTT.

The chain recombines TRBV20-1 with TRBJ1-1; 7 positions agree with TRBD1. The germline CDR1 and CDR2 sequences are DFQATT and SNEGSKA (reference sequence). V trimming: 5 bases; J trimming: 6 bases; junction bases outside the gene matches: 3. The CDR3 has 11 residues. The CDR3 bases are TGCAGTGCTCCCCAGGGGGCTGAAGCTTTCTTT. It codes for CSAPQGAEAFF.

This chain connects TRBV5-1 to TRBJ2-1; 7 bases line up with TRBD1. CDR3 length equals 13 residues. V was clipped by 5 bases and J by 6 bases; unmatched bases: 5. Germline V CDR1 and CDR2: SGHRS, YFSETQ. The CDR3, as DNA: TGCGCCAGCAGAGGGGGCCCGGGCAATGAGCAGTTCTTC. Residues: CASRGGPGNEQFF.

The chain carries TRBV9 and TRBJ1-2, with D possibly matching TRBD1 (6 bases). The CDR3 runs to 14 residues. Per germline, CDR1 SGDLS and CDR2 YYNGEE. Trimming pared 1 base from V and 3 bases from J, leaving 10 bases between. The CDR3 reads CASSVSGEHYGYTF. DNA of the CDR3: TGTGCCAGCAGCGTATCAGGGGAACACTATGGCTACACCTTC. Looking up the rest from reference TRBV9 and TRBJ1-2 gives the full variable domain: DSGVTQTPKHLITATGQRVTLRCSPRSGDLSVYWYQQSLDQGLQFLIQYYNGEERAKGNILERFSAQQFPDLHSELNLSSLELGDSALYFCASSVSGEHYGYTFGSGTRLTVV.

For the CDR3, the DNA is TGTGCCAGCAGCACCAGACAGGGGGTGAGGGAAAAACTGTTTTTT. This translates into CASSTRQGVREKLFF. The rearrangement joins TRBV7-2 to TRBJ1-4; TRBD1 matches at 9 bases. The junction had 9 bases not matched to a gene; V was cut back by 5 bases and J by 8 bases. The CDR3 totals 15 residues. The germline V gene encodes CDR1 SGHTA and CDR2 FQGNSA.

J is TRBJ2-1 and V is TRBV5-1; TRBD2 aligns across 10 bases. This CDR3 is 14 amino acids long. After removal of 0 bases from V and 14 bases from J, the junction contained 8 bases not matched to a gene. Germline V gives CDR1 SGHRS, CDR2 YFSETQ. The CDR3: CASSLASGRDLKFF. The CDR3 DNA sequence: TGCGCCAGCAGCTTGGCGAGCGGGAGGGACCTAAAGTTCTTC.

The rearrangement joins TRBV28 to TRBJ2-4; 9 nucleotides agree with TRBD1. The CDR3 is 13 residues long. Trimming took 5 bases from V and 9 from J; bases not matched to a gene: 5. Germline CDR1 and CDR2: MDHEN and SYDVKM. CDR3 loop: CASSTGQGGIQYF. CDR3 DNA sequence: TGTGCCAGCAGTACGGGACAGGGAGGCATTCAGTACTTC.

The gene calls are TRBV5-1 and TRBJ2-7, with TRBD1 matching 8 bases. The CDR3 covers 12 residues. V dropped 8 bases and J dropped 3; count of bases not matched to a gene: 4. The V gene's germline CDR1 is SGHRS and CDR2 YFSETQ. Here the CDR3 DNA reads TGCGCCAGTTCAGGACAGGGCTACGAGCAGTACTTC. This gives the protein CASSGQGYEQYF.

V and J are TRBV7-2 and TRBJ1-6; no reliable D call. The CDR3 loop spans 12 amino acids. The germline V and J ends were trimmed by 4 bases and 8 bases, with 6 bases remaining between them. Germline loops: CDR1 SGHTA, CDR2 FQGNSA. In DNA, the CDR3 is TGTGCCAGCAGCTGGACGGATTCACCCCTCCACTTT. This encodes CASSWTDSPLHF. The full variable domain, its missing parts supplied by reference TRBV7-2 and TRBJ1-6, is GAGVSQSPSNKVTEKGKDVELRCDPISGHTALYWYRQSLGQGLEFLIYFQGNSAPDKSGLPSDRFSAERTGGSVSTLTIQRTQQEDSAVYLCASSWTDSPLHFGNGTRLTVT.

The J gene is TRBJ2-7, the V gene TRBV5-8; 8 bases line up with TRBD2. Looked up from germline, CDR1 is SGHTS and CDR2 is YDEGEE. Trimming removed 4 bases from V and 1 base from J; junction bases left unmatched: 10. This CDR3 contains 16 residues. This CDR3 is CASSPRWREVSYEQYF. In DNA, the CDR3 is TGTGCCAGCAGCCCGAGGTGGCGGGAGGTATCCTACGAGCAGTACTTC.

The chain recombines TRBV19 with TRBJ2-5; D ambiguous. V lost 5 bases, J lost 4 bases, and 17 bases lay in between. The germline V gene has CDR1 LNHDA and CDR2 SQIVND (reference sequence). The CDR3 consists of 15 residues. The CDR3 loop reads CASSEGPEAGETQYF. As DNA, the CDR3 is TGTGCCAGTAGTGAAGGACCCGAAGCAGGAGAGACCCAGTACTTC.

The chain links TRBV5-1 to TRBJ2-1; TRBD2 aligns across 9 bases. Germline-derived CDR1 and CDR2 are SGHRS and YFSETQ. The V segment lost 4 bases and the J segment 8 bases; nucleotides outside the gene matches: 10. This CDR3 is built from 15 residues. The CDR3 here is CASSALAGGWDEQFF. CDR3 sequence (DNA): TGCGCCAGCAGCGCCCTCGCGGGAGGGTGGGATGAGCAGTTCTTC.

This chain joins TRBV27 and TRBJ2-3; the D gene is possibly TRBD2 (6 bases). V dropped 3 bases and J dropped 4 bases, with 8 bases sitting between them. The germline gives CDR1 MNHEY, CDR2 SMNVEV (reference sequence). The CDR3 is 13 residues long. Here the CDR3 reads CASSFQRADTQYF. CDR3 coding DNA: TGTGCCAGCAGTTTCCAGCGGGCAGATACGCAGTATTTT.

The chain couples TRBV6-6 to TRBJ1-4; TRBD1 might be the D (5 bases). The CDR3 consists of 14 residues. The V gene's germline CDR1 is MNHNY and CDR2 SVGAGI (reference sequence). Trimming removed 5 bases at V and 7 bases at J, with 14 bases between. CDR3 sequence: CASSIARQGEKLFF. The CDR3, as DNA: TGTGCCAGCAGTATTGCAAGGCAGGGTGAAAAACTGTTTTTT.

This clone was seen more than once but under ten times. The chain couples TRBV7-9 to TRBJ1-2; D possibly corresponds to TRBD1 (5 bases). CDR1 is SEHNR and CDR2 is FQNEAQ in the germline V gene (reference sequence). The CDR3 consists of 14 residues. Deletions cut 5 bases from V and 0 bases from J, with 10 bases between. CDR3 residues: CASSVSGSNYGYTF. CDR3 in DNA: TGTGCCAGCAGCGTCTCAGGGTCTAACTATGGCTACACCTTC.

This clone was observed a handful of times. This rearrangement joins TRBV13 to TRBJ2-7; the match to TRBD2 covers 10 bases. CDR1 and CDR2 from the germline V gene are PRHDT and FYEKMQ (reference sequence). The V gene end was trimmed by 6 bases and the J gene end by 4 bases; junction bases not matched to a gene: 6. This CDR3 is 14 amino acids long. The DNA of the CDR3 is TGTGCCAGCAGGAGAGTGACTAGCGGGTACGAGCAGTACTTC. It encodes CASRRVTSGYEQYF.

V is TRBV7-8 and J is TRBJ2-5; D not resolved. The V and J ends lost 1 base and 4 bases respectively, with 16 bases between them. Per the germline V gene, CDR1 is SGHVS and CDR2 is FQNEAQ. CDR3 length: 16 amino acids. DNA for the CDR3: TGTGCCAGCAGCTTAGTACGCACGAACTCCCTAGAGACCCAGTACTTC. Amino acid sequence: CASSLVRTNSLETQYF.

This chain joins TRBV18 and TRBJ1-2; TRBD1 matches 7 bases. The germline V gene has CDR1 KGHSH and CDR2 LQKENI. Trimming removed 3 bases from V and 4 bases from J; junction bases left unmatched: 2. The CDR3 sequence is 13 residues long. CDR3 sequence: CASSPGQFYGYTF. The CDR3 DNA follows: TGTGCCAGCTCACCGGGACAGTTCTATGGCTACACCTTC.

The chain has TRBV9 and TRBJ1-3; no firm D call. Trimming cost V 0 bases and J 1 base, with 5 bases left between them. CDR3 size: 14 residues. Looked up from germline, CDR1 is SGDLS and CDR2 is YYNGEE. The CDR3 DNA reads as TGTGCCAGCAGCGTAGGAGTTTCTGGAAACACCATATATTTT. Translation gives CASSVGVSGNTIYF.

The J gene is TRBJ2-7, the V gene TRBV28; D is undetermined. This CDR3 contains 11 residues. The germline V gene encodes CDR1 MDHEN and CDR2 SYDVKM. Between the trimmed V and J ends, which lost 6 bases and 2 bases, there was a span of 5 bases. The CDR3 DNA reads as TGTGCCAGCAGCACTCCCTACGAGCAGTACTTC. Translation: CASSTPYEQYF. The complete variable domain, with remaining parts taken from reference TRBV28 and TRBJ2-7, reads DVKVTQSSRYLVKRTGEKVFLECVQDMDHENMFWYRQDPGLGLRLIYFSYDVKMKEKGDIPEGYSVSREKKERFSLILESASTNQTSMYLCASSTPYEQYFGPGTRLTVT.

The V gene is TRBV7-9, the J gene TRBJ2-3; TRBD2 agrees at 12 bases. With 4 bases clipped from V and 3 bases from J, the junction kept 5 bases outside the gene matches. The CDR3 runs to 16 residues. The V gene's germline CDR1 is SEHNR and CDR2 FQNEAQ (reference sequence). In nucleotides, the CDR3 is TGTGCCAGCAGCTCACTAGCGGGAGGTTCGACAGATACGCAGTATTTT. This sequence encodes CASSSLAGGSTDTQYF.

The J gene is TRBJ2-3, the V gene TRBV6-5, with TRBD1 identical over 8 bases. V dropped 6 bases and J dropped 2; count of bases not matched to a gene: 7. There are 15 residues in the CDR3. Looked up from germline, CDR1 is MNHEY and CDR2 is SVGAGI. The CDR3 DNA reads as TGTGCCAGCAGGCCTCGGGACAGGATCACAGATACGCAGTATTTT. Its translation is CASRPRDRITDTQYF.

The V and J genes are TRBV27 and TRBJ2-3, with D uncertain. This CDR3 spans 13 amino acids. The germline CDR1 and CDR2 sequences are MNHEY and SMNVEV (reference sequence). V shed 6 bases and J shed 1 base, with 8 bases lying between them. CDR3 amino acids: CASRPFGTDTQYF. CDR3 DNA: TGTGCCAGCAGGCCTTTCGGCACAGATACGCAGTATTTT.